This is a list of T cell receptor beta chains from one sample in a study of regulatory dendritic cells for organ transplantation. Clones were read by immunoSEQ multiplex PCR, and TCRdb kept only the in-frame ones, dropping some. This sample has 20,000 to 25,000 clones; 85% occur once, and the top ten carry 0.26%. What these receptors recognize is not known. Sequencing used naive CD4+ T cells from blood cultured with dendritic cells. The receptors shown here come from a human donor in good health. The CDR3 runs from the conserved cysteine through the conserved F or W. The D gene is left open where the match is weak. Not every row has a clone size; where given, it reads once, few, many or a size class.

d_gene: TRBD1
j_gene: TRBJ2-5
v_gene: TRBV10-3
abundance: NA
CDR3aa: CAISESDRGPETQYF
CDR3nt: TGTGCCATCAGTGAGTCAGACAGGGGGCCAGAGACCCAGTACTTC

d_gene: TRBD2
j_gene: TRBJ2-1
v_gene: TRBV7-2
abundance: NA
CDR3aa: CASSLAPLLAGANNEQFF
CDR3nt: TGTGCCAGCAGCTTAGCGCCCTTACTAGCGGGAGCTAACAATGAGCAGTTCTTC

d_gene: NA
j_gene: TRBJ1-1
v_gene: TRBV7-2
abundance: NA
CDR3aa: CASSLSGNTEAFF
CDR3nt: TGTGCCAGCAGCTTATCAGGGAACACTGAAGCTTTCTTT

d_gene: NA
j_gene: TRBJ2-3
v_gene: TRBV6-5
abundance: NA
CDR3aa: CASKGEITDTQYF
CDR3nt: TGTGCCAGCAAAGGGGAGATCACAGATACGCAGTATTTT

d_gene: NA
j_gene: TRBJ2-5
v_gene: TRBV6-1
abundance: NA
CDR3aa: CASSEAGGETQYF
CDR3nt: TGTGCCAGCAGTGAAGCTGGCGGGGAGACCCAGTACTTC

d_gene: NA
j_gene: TRBJ2-7
v_gene: TRBV30
abundance: NA
CDR3aa: CAWRETVPRVEYF
CDR3nt: TGTGCCTGGAGGGAGACAGTCCCCCGGGTGGAGTACTTC

d_gene: NA
j_gene: TRBJ2-5
v_gene: TRBV11-2
abundance: NA
CDR3aa: CASSPAPGHGQETQYF
CDR3nt: TGTGCCAGCAGCCCAGCCCCGGGACATGGCCAAGAGACCCAGTACTTC

d_gene: NA
j_gene: TRBJ1-5
v_gene: TRBV21-1
abundance: NA
CDR3aa: CASSKVGIGTGKHF
CDR3nt: NA

d_gene: NA
j_gene: TRBJ2-6
v_gene: TRBV4-1
abundance: NA
CDR3aa: CASSQRLKTGATGANVLTF
CDR3nt: TGCGCCAGCAGCCAACGTCTTAAGACAGGAGCTACCGGGGCCAACGTCCTGACTTTC

d_gene: NA
j_gene: TRBJ2-5
v_gene: TRBV7-2
abundance: NA
CDR3aa: CASSVGETQYF
CDR3nt: TGTGCCAGCAGCGTGGGGGAGACCCAGTACTTC

d_gene: NA
j_gene: TRBJ2-7
v_gene: TRBV7-2
abundance: NA
CDR3aa: CASSLGGAPYEQYF
CDR3nt: TGTGCCAGCAGCTTAGGCGGGGCGCCCTACGAGCAGTACTTC

d_gene: TRBD2
j_gene: TRBJ2-7
v_gene: TRBV19
abundance: NA
CDR3aa: CASSVGLAPYEQYF
CDR3nt: TGTGCCAGTAGTGTGGGACTAGCTCCCTACGAGCAGTACTTC

d_gene: NA
j_gene: TRBJ2-7
v_gene: TRBV7-9
abundance: NA
CDR3aa: CASSLGATRESSYEQYF
CDR3nt: TGTGCCAGCAGCTTAGGGGCTACAAGGGAAAGCTCCTACGAGCAGTACTTC

d_gene: TRBD2
j_gene: TRBJ2-7
v_gene: TRBV10-2
abundance: NA
CDR3aa: CASSGEGMGEQYF
CDR3nt: TGCGCCAGCAGTGGGGAGGGAATGGGCGAGCAGTACTTC

d_gene: NA
j_gene: TRBJ2-7
v_gene: TRBV28
abundance: NA
CDR3aa: CASSFRRAYEQYF
CDR3nt: TGTGCCAGCAGTTTCCGCAGAGCGTACGAGCAGTACTTC

d_gene: NA
j_gene: TRBJ1-1
v_gene: TRBV28
abundance: NA
CDR3aa: CASSFRHSLGTEAFF
CDR3nt: TGTGCCAGCAGTTTTCGGCACTCCCTCGGGACTGAAGCTTTCTTT

d_gene: NA
j_gene: TRBJ2-4
v_gene: TRBV4-3
abundance: NA
CDR3aa: CASSQGGMAKNIQYF
CDR3nt: TGCGCCAGCAGCCAAGGGGGCATGGCCAAAAACATTCAGTACTTC

d_gene: NA
j_gene: TRBJ1-2
v_gene: TRBV7-9
abundance: NA
CDR3aa: CASSDLPLEGYTF
CDR3nt: TGTGCCAGCAGCGACCTACCGCTGGAAGGCTACACCTTC

d_gene: NA
j_gene: TRBJ1-6
v_gene: TRBV5-4
abundance: few
CDR3aa: CASSLDRPSFPLHF
CDR3nt: TGTGCCAGCAGCTTGGATCGTCCATCATTCCCCCTCCACTTT

d_gene: NA
j_gene: TRBJ1-1
v_gene: TRBV7-9
abundance: NA
CDR3aa: CAGRGSGGTEAFF
CDR3nt: TGTGCCGGAAGGGGGTCCGGCGGCACTGAAGCTTTCTTT

d_gene: NA
j_gene: TRBJ2-7
v_gene: TRBV9
abundance: NA
CDR3aa: CASSVGIHSYEQYF
CDR3nt: TGTGCCAGCAGCGTAGGTATTCACTCCTACGAGCAGTACTTC

d_gene: NA
j_gene: TRBJ2-1
v_gene: TRBV6-1
abundance: NA
CDR3aa: CASSEPGQGTRDEQFF
CDR3nt: TGTGCCAGCAGTGAACCGGGGCAGGGGACTCGGGATGAGCAGTTCTTC

d_gene: NA
j_gene: TRBJ1-1
v_gene: TRBV9
abundance: NA
CDR3aa: CASSVTNRGEAFF
CDR3nt: TGTGCCAGCAGCGTAACTAATCGTGGTGAAGCTTTCTTT

d_gene: NA
j_gene: TRBJ2-1
v_gene: TRBV4-2
abundance: NA
CDR3aa: CASSQGRADGEQFF
CDR3nt: TGTGCCAGCAGCCAGGGCAGGGCAGACGGTGAGCAGTTCTTC

d_gene: TRBD1
j_gene: TRBJ2-7
v_gene: TRBV4-3
abundance: NA
CDR3aa: CASSYGTGRYEQYF
CDR3nt: TGCGCCAGCAGCTACGGGACAGGGAGGTACGAGCAGTACTTC

d_gene: NA
j_gene: TRBJ1-1
v_gene: TRBV18
abundance: NA
CDR3aa: CASSPRSGYPEAFF
CDR3nt: TGTGCCAGCTCACCACGTTCGGGGTACCCTGAAGCTTTCTTT

d_gene: NA
j_gene: TRBJ2-1
v_gene: TRBV6-6
abundance: few
CDR3aa: CASSLELVSIGQFF
CDR3nt: TGTGCCAGCAGCCTCGAGTTAGTATCAATCGGGCAGTTCTTC

d_gene: TRBD2
j_gene: TRBJ2-1
v_gene: TRBV4-1
abundance: NA
CDR3aa: CASSPRSGVSYNEQFF
CDR3nt: TGCGCCAGCAGCCCTAGAAGCGGGGTCTCCTACAATGAGCAGTTCTTC

d_gene: NA
j_gene: TRBJ2-7
v_gene: TRBV5-1
abundance: NA
CDR3aa: CASSPSLHDLRPYEQYF
CDR3nt: TGCGCCAGCAGCCCATCTTTACACGATCTGCGGCCGTACGAGCAGTACTTC

d_gene: TRBD1
j_gene: TRBJ1-4
v_gene: TRBV28
abundance: NA
CDR3aa: CASSSGTENEKLFF
CDR3nt: TGTGCCAGCAGCTCCGGGACAGAGAATGAAAAACTGTTTTTT

d_gene: NA
j_gene: TRBJ2-4
v_gene: TRBV7-9
abundance: NA
CDR3aa: CASSLRDINIQYF
CDR3nt: TGTGCCAGCAGCTTACGGGACATAAACATTCAGTACTTC

d_gene: NA
j_gene: TRBJ2-7
v_gene: TRBV28
abundance: NA
CDR3aa: CASSRDITEQYF
CDR3nt: TGTGCCAGCAGCCGAGATATAACCGAGCAGTACTTC

d_gene: TRBD2
j_gene: TRBJ2-2
v_gene: TRBV27
abundance: few
CDR3aa: CASSFRIFGLADTGELFF
CDR3nt: TGTGCCAGCAGTTTTCGTATATTTGGACTAGCAGACACCGGGGAGCTGTTTTTT

d_gene: NA
j_gene: TRBJ1-1
v_gene: TRBV6-5
abundance: NA
CDR3aa: CASSYGHRNTEAFF
CDR3nt: TGTGCCAGCAGTTATGGGCACAGGAACACTGAAGCTTTCTTT

d_gene: NA
j_gene: TRBJ2-3
v_gene: TRBV7-2
abundance: NA
CDR3aa: CASSFATDTQYF
CDR3nt: TGTGCCAGCAGCTTTGCGACAGATACGCAGTATTTT

d_gene: TRBD1
j_gene: TRBJ2-2
v_gene: TRBV7-2
abundance: NA
CDR3aa: CASSPRTGVNTGELFF
CDR3nt: TGTGCCAGCAGCCCCCGGACAGGGGTTAACACCGGGGAGCTGTTTTTT

d_gene: NA
j_gene: TRBJ2-3
v_gene: TRBV4-1
abundance: NA
CDR3aa: CASSPERLVDTQYF
CDR3nt: TGCGCCAGCAGCCCCGAGCGGCTGGTGGATACGCAGTATTTT

d_gene: NA
j_gene: TRBJ1-2
v_gene: TRBV20-1
abundance: NA
CDR3aa: CSARVGYGYTF
CDR3nt: TGCAGTGCTAGAGTCGGCTATGGCTACACCTTC

d_gene: TRBD1
j_gene: TRBJ2-1
v_gene: TRBV7-9
abundance: once
CDR3aa: CASSLGDRGLHNEQFF
CDR3nt: TGTGCCAGCAGCTTAGGTGACAGGGGGCTACACAATGAGCAGTTCTTC

d_gene: NA
j_gene: TRBJ2-7
v_gene: TRBV7-9
abundance: NA
CDR3aa: CASSRSSYEQYF
CDR3nt: TGTGCCAGCAGCAGGAGCTCCTACGAGCAGTACTTC

d_gene: TRBD2
j_gene: TRBJ2-1
v_gene: TRBV12-5
abundance: NA
CDR3aa: CASGFPGLATHGIYNEQFF
CDR3nt: TGTGCTAGTGGGTTCCCGGGACTAGCGACTCACGGGATATACAATGAGCAGTTCTTC

d_gene: TRBD1
j_gene: TRBJ1-3
v_gene: TRBV7-9
abundance: NA
CDR3aa: CASSSLPSEAGGTGNTIYF
CDR3nt: TGTGCCAGCAGCTCCCTGCCCAGCGAGGCAGGGGGTACAGGAAACACCATATATTTT

d_gene: NA
j_gene: TRBJ2-1
v_gene: TRBV18
abundance: NA
CDR3aa: CASSPPVTPGNRYNEQFF
CDR3nt: TGTGCCAGCTCACCACCCGTCACCCCTGGTAACAGGTACAATGAGCAGTTCTTC

d_gene: TRBD1
j_gene: TRBJ1-4
v_gene: TRBV5-1
abundance: NA
CDR3aa: CASTWTGGPEKLFF
CDR3nt: TGCGCCAGCACCTGGACAGGGGGGCCTGAAAAACTGTTTTTT

d_gene: NA
j_gene: TRBJ2-3
v_gene: TRBV9
abundance: NA
CDR3aa: CASSPSSGRVSTDTQYF
CDR3nt: TGTGCCAGCAGCCCCTCGAGCGGGCGCGTTTCCACAGATACGCAGTATTTT

d_gene: NA
j_gene: TRBJ1-2
v_gene: TRBV6-1
abundance: NA
CDR3aa: CASSPRGSRGYTF
CDR3nt: TGTGCCAGCAGTCCCAGGGGTTCACGTGGCTACACCTTC

d_gene: TRBD2
j_gene: TRBJ2-2
v_gene: TRBV4-2
abundance: NA
CDR3aa: CASSSDGRGLAGELFF
CDR3nt: TGTGCCAGCAGCTCGGACGGGAGGGGACTCGCCGGGGAGCTGTTTTTT

d_gene: TRBD2
j_gene: TRBJ2-5
v_gene: TRBV5-4
abundance: NA
CDR3aa: CASRYAGGSQETQYF
CDR3nt: TGTGCCAGCAGGTACGCGGGGGGAAGCCAAGAGACCCAGTACTTC

d_gene: TRBD1
j_gene: TRBJ1-5
v_gene: TRBV7-2
abundance: NA
CDR3aa: CASSLDRGFQPQHF
CDR3nt: TGTGCCAGCAGCTTAGACAGGGGGTTTCAGCCCCAGCATTTT

d_gene: NA
j_gene: TRBJ2-3
v_gene: TRBV7-7
abundance: NA
CDR3aa: CASIPGQLSGTDTQYF
CDR3nt: TGTGCTAGCATCCCCGGGCAGCTCTCCGGCACAGATACGCAGTATTTT

d_gene: NA
j_gene: TRBJ1-4
v_gene: TRBV28
abundance: NA
CDR3aa: CASSRIRGEKLFF
CDR3nt: TGTGCCAGCAGTCGGATTCGAGGGGAAAAACTGTTTTTT

d_gene: NA
j_gene: TRBJ1-1
v_gene: TRBV29-1
abundance: NA
CDR3aa: CSVRPLGTEAFF
CDR3nt: TGCAGCGTCCGACCCTTGGGAACTGAAGCTTTCTTT

d_gene: TRBD1
j_gene: TRBJ1-2
v_gene: TRBV7-2
abundance: NA
CDR3aa: CASSLGQPPGGGYTF
CDR3nt: TGTGCCAGCAGCCTGGGACAGCCTCCCGGAGGTGGCTACACCTTC

d_gene: TRBD1
j_gene: TRBJ2-2
v_gene: TRBV7-2
abundance: NA
CDR3aa: CASSVTGTGNTGELFF
CDR3nt: TGTGCCAGCAGCGTAACCGGGACAGGGAACACCGGGGAGCTGTTTTTT

d_gene: TRBD1
j_gene: TRBJ2-7
v_gene: TRBV7-3
abundance: NA
CDR3aa: CASSLGQVSYEQYF
CDR3nt: TGTGCCAGCAGCTTAGGACAGGTCTCCTACGAGCAGTACTTC

d_gene: NA
j_gene: TRBJ2-3
v_gene: TRBV7-9
abundance: NA
CDR3aa: CASSLGGAGDTQYF
CDR3nt: TGTGCCAGCAGCCTAGGGGGAGCCGGCGATACGCAGTATTTT

d_gene: NA
j_gene: TRBJ1-1
v_gene: TRBV2
abundance: NA
CDR3aa: CASSVNRGTEAFF
CDR3nt: TGTGCCAGCAGTGTAAACCGGGGTACTGAAGCTTTCTTT

d_gene: NA
j_gene: TRBJ2-3
v_gene: TRBV30
abundance: NA
CDR3aa: CAWSGGSDTQYF
CDR3nt: TGTGCCTGGAGTGGAGGATCAGATACGCAGTATTTT

d_gene: NA
j_gene: TRBJ2-3
v_gene: TRBV7-2
abundance: few
CDR3aa: CASSLAVLAGTDTQYF
CDR3nt: TGTGCCAGCAGCTTAGCCGTACTAGCCGGCACAGATACGCAGTATTTT